Shown below are 13 T cell receptor beta chains from a single sample sequenced in a study of T cell responses to AZD1222 COVID-19 vaccine. Method: immunoSEQ multiplex PCR; TCRdb's copy keeps in-frame clones and lacks some. The table shows about 140,000 clones, with 85% to 95% occurring only once. The sequenced sample was peripheral blood, obtained on day 0 of AZD1222 vaccination. These receptors were taken from an adult in good health.

In regard to this clone: Sequence at one end of the junction differs from germline and may be a read error. CDR3 DNA: TGTGCCAGCAGTTACTCGAGGGGTTACGGGCAGTACTTC. Residues: CASSYSRGYGQYF. The chain links TRBV6-5 to TRBJ2-7; D possibly uses TRBD1 or TRBD2 (5 bases each). The CDR3 is 13 amino acids. Germline CDR1 reads MNHEY; CDR2 reads SVGAGI.

V usage is TRBV30 and J usage is TRBJ1-5; D might be TRBD1 (5 bases). Germline loops: CDR1 GTSNPN, CDR2 SVGIG (reference sequence). The CDR3 has 16 amino acids. V gave up 3 bases and J gave up 3 bases, with 18 bases separating them. The CDR3 DNA is TGTGCCTGGAGCGGGGGGGACTCGGCGGCCAATCAGCCCCAGCATTTT. Its protein product is CAWSGGDSAANQPQHF. Drawing the rest from reference TRBV30 and TRBJ1-5, the complete variable domain is SQTIHQWPATLVQPVGSPLSLECTVEGTSNPNLYWYRQAAGRGLQLLFYSVGIGQISSEVPQNLSASRPQDRQFILSSKKLLLSDSGFYLCAWSGGDSAANQPQHFGDGTRLSIL.

This chain joins TRBV7-8 and TRBJ1-5, with D perhaps matching TRBD1 (6 bases). Germline loops: CDR1 SGHVS, CDR2 FQNEAQ. The V and J ends lost 5 bases and 4 bases respectively, with 15 bases between them. CDR3 length equals 15 residues. The CDR3 bases are TGTGCCAGCAGCCGAGGGGGGACTCTAAATCAGCCCCAGCATTTT. Protein product: CASSRGGTLNQPQHF. Complete variable domain (other parts from reference TRBV7-8 and TRBJ1-5): GAGVSQSPRYKVAKRGQDVALRCDPISGHVSLFWYQQALGQGPEFLTYFQNEAQLDKSGLPSDRFFAERPEGSVSTLKIQRTQQEDSAVYLCASSRGGTLNQPQHFGDGTRLSIL.

The chain carries TRBV19 and TRBJ2-7, with a weak D call TRBD2 (7 bases). The CDR3 is 14 residues long. With 4 bases removed from V and 3 bases from J, the gap between germline ends came to 13 bases. Germline loops: CDR1 LNHDA, CDR2 SQIVND (reference sequence). In DNA form, the CDR3 reads TGTGCCAGTAGTACAAACGGGGGGCACTACGAGCAGTACTTC. This gives the protein CASSTNGGHYEQYF.

The rearrangement uses TRBV19 and TRBJ1-5; 7 bases line up with TRBD1. The CDR3 runs 14 residues. The V gene end was trimmed by 7 bases and the J gene end by 5 bases; junction bases not matched to a gene: 8. Germline V CDR1 and CDR2: LNHDA, SQIVND (reference sequence). The CDR3 protein is CASIRQGQDQPQHF. In DNA form, the CDR3 reads TGTGCCAGTATCAGACAGGGTCAAGATCAGCCCCAGCATTTT.

The V and J genes are TRBV12-3 or TRBV12-4 and TRBJ2-7; 7 nucleotides agree with TRBD1. The V segment lost 6 bases and the J segment 7 bases; nucleotides outside the gene matches: 9. The CDR3 is 13 amino acids. This CDR3 is CASRRTGVGEQYF. The CDR3, as DNA: TGTGCCAGCAGGCGAACAGGGGTGGGAGAGCAGTACTTC.

This sequence joins TRBV6-5 and TRBJ1-5; maybe TRBD1 (5 bases). The CDR3 sequence is 15 residues long. Trimming took 6 bases from V and 0 from J, leaving 12 bases between them. Germline V gene data show CDR1 as MNHEY and CDR2 as SVGAGI. The CDR3 is CASSLTVNSNQPQHF. CDR3 DNA: TGTGCCAGCAGCCTGACAGTGAATAGCAATCAGCCCCAGCATTTT.

The chain couples TRBV4-1 to TRBJ2-3; D might be TRBD2 (5 bases). Trimming took 1 base from V and 2 from J, leaving 16 bases between them. This CDR3 has 17 amino acids. Germline lookup yields CDR1 MGHRA and CDR2 YSYEKL. The DNA of the CDR3 is TGCGCCAGCAGCCAAGTAGGTCTGGACTTCAACACAGATACGCAGTATTTT. It translates to CASSQVGLDFNTDTQYF.

The chain recombines TRBV7-2 with TRBJ1-5; 8 nucleotides agree with TRBD1. This CDR3 is 15 amino acids long. Germline trimming cut 1 base from V and 6 bases from J; bases unmatched to any gene: 5. Germline V CDR1 and CDR2: SGHTA, FQGNSA. CDR3: CASSLGFTGGQPQHF. For the CDR3, the DNA is TGTGCCAGCAGCTTAGGTTTTACAGGGGGTCAGCCCCAGCATTTT.

V usage is TRBV6-1 and J usage is TRBJ2-7, with D possibly called TRBD1 or TRBD2 (5 bases each). CDR3 length: 15 amino acids. Germline V gene lookup returns CDR1 MNHNS and CDR2 SASEGT. The V end was cut by 2 bases, the J end by 3 bases, with 14 bases between. In nucleotides, the CDR3 is TGTGCCAGCAGTGAACCCTCGAGGGGCGGCTACGAGCAGTACTTC. This codes for CASSEPSRGGYEQYF.

CDR3 in DNA: TGTGCCACCAGCAGAGGGGCAGGGGTGTCCTATGGCTACACCTTC. Translating it yields CATSRGAGVSYGYTF. V is TRBV15 and J is TRBJ1-2; possibly TRBD1 for D (6 bases). The length of the CDR3 is 15 residues. Looked up from germline, CDR1 is LNHNV and CDR2 is YYDKDF (reference sequence). With 1 base removed from V and 4 bases from J, the gap between germline ends came to 13 bases.

The V and J genes are TRBV25-1 and TRBJ1-5, with D hard to call. Germline CDR1 and CDR2: MGHDK and SYGVNS. The CDR3 runs to 13 residues. V was clipped by 3 bases and J by 5 bases, with 8 bases between them. The CDR3 reads CASSESEYQPQHF. CDR3 coding DNA: TGTGCCAGCAGTGAGAGTGAATATCAGCCCCAGCATTTT. The entire variable domain, with the rest obtained from reference TRBV25-1 and TRBJ1-5, is as follows: EADIYQTPRYLVIGTGKKITLECSQTMGHDKMYWYQQDPGMELHLIHYSYGVNSTEKGDLSSESTVSRIRTEHFPLTLESARPSHTSQYLCASSESEYQPQHFGDGTRLSIL.

This clone was seen only once. This sequence joins TRBV5-1 and TRBJ1-1; D call uncertain. The CDR3 loop spans 14 amino acids. Germline CDR1 is SGHRS and CDR2 is YFSETQ. Trimming took off 3 bases at V and 1 base at J, with 10 bases between the two ends. CDR3 nucleotides: TGCGCCAGCAGCTCAATAGGAGCGAACACTGAAGCTTTCTTT. Protein sequence: CASSSIGANTEAFF.